This T cell receptor beta chain was identified during a study of blood T cell repertoires in COVID-19. About the study: From the United States, Italy and Spain came samples of acute and convalescent COVID-19. The analysed material was cDNA or gDNA that came from T cells, B-cell-depleted T cells, or PBMCs.

Authors' analysis steps: Researchers report that nucleated cell counts were estimated from reference gene primer amplification. The assay was immunoSEQ multiplex PCR, and TCRdb's table has in-frame clones only and misses some. V and J calls and clone size are copied from that table; D and trimming were computed from the DNA. The top ten clones hold 1.5% to 2% of a sample with a few hundred thousand clones, roughly 83% of them seen once. CDR3 length: 15 residues. The ends lost 2 bases at V and 7 bases at J; junction bases unmatched: 8. Germline V gene lookup returns CDR1 SGHTA and CDR2 FQGNSA. This clone appeared once.

What was sequenced was peripheral blood. The chain carries TRBV7-2 and TRBJ2-7; 10 bases map to TRBD2. The sequence derives from a woman aged 45 to 65 with acute or convalescent COVID-19. As DNA, the CDR3 is TGTGCCAGCAGCTTAATACTAGCGGGAAGTGGAGAGCAGTACTTC. It encodes CASSLILAGSGEQYF.